The entry that follows covers one T cell receptor (beta chain) sequence. Libraries were prepared by immunoSEQ multiplex PCR; TCRdb keeps only in-frame clonotypes and omits some of them. The table has some 22,000 clones, around 91% seen once. The sample comes from a study of PD-L1 blockade in urothelial cancer. The CDR3 consists of 13 residues. CDR1 is MNHNY and CDR2 is SVGAGI in the germline V gene (reference sequence). V lost 2 bases, J lost 4 bases, and 8 bases lay in between. This sequence originates from a woman aged 60-75 years with urothelial cancer. The sample here was PBMCs, taken around atezolizumab (anti-PD-L1) treatment. The chain has TRBV6-6 and TRBJ1-1; D might be TRBD1 (5 bases). CDR3 protein: CASSYGQGTEAFF. The CDR3 nucleotides read TGTGCCAGCAGTTACGGGCAGGGCACTGAAGCTTTCTTT.